The 23 T cell receptor beta chains below all came from one sample that was sequenced in a study of technical replicates of blood from a handful of donors. TCRdb keeps only in-frame clones here, not all; method: immunoSEQ multiplex PCR. The table shows around 80,000 clones, with about 98% occurring only once. Material for sequencing was T cells isolated from PBMCs. The receptors were sampled from a human donor in good health.

V usage is TRBV30 and J usage is TRBJ1-2; D is unclear. The CDR3 has 13 residues. In germline, CDR1 is GTSNPN, CDR2 SVGIG (reference sequence). Trimming cost V 4 bases and J 7 bases, with 16 bases left between them. CDR3 in DNA: TGTGCCTGGAACCTAGACTATCCGGGTGGCTACACCTTC. It yields the protein CAWNLDYPGGYTF.

This clone occurred once. The rearrangement uses TRBV6-1 and TRBJ1-5, with D possibly being TRBD1 (6 bases). V was shortened by 7 bases and J by 5 bases, with 9 bases between the two germline ends. The germline CDR1 and CDR2 sequences are MNHNS and SASEGT. CDR3 length: 12 amino acids. CDR3 in amino acids: CASTKGDQPQHF. The CDR3 DNA follows: TGTGCCAGCACCAAGGGGGATCAGCCCCAGCATTTT.

The chain has TRBV15 and TRBJ2-2, with D tentatively TRBD2 (6 bases). Trimming stripped 6 bases from V and 3 bases from J, with 14 bases between. Per the germline V gene, CDR1 is LNHNV and CDR2 is YYDKDF (reference sequence). The length of the CDR3 is 15 residues. In DNA form, the CDR3 reads TGTGCCACCAGTCCTCCGGGAGACTACACCGGGGAGCTGTTTTTT. Its translation is CATSPPGDYTGELFF.

The rearrangement joins TRBV5-8 to TRBJ1-1, with D possibly matching TRBD1 (6 bases). The germline V and J ends were trimmed by 1 base and 5 bases, with 15 bases remaining between them. CDR3 length: 15 residues. The germline V gene has CDR1 SGHTS and CDR2 YDEGEE. CDR3: CASSLPIGQRTEAFF. CDR3 in DNA: TGTGCCAGCAGCTTGCCGATAGGACAGAGGACTGAAGCTTTCTTT.

The CDR3 protein is CASSPRTSGTSSYEQYF. CDR3 DNA: TGTGCCAGCAGCCCCCGGACTAGCGGGACAAGCTCCTACGAGCAGTACTTC. V is TRBV7-9 and J is TRBJ2-7, with 12 bases lining up with TRBD2. In germline, CDR1 is SEHNR, CDR2 FQNEAQ (reference sequence). With V trimmed by 5 bases and J by 0 bases, 8 bases remained unmatched. The CDR3 runs to 17 residues.

V and J are TRBV9 and TRBJ1-1; D is unresolved. CDR1 is SGDLS and CDR2 is YYNGEE in the germline V gene. CDR3 size: 16 residues. The ends were cut back, 0 bases at V and 11 bases at J, with 23 bases in the middle. CDR3 DNA sequence: TGTGCCAGCAGCGTAGGCGGAAGGGAGGGTCTAACGGGGGCTTTCTTT. This encodes CASSVGGREGLTGAFF.

V and J are TRBV30 and TRBJ1-1; TRBD1 matches 8 bases. CDR1 is GTSNPN, CDR2 SVGIG, per germline (reference sequence). V lost 1 base to trimming and J lost 6 bases; unmatched junction nucleotides: 4. This CDR3 comprises 13 residues. CDR3 nucleotide sequence: TGTGCCTGGAGTGAAACAGGGGGGGCTGAAGCTTTCTTT. Its translation is CAWSETGGAEAFF.

The gene calls are TRBV7-9 and TRBJ2-3, with 10 positions matching TRBD1. CDR1 SEHNR and CDR2 FQNEAQ come from the germline V gene (reference sequence). Trimming removed 8 bases from V and 4 bases from J; junction bases left unmatched: 0. The CDR3 extends over 12 amino acids. The CDR3 coding sequence is TGTGCCAGCGGACAGGGGGCAGATACGCAGTATTTT. Translating it yields CASGQGADTQYF.

V usage is TRBV28 and J usage is TRBJ1-1, with D maybe TRBD1 (5 bases). The CDR3 contains 13 residues. Looked up from germline, CDR1 is MDHEN and CDR2 is SYDVKM. Trimming removed 6 bases at V and 6 bases at J, with 14 bases between. CDR3: CASSVVWGAEAFF. In nucleotides, the CDR3 is TGTGCCAGCAGCGTCGTATGGGGCGCTGAAGCTTTCTTT.

The J gene is TRBJ1-1, the V gene TRBV7-6; D not resolved. Germline CDR1 reads SGHVS; CDR2 reads FNYEAQ. Between the trimmed V and J ends, which lost 5 bases and 5 bases, there was a span of 12 bases. This CDR3 is built from 13 residues. The CDR3 nucleotides are TGTGCCAGCAGCAAGCAAGAGAGGACTGAAGCTTTCTTT. Translation gives CASSKQERTEAFF.

This chain joins TRBV11-2 and TRBJ2-1; no reliable D call. In germline, CDR1 is SGHAT, CDR2 FQNNGV. V was trimmed by 3 bases and J by 9 bases, leaving 6 bases between them. There are 11 residues in the CDR3. This CDR3 reads CASSFTGEQFF. The CDR3 DNA reads TGTGCCAGCAGCTTTACGGGTGAGCAGTTCTTC.

The chain recombines TRBV4-1 with TRBJ2-3, with 7 bases aligning to TRBD2. The V gene end was trimmed by 5 bases and the J gene end by 7 bases; junction bases not matched to a gene: 12. Looked up from germline, CDR1 is MGHRA and CDR2 is YSYEKL. This CDR3 is 15 amino acids long. CDR3 nucleotide sequence: TGCGCCAGCAGCTCCCAGCGGGGCGTCCTGAATACGCAGTATTTT. This sequence encodes CASSSQRGVLNTQYF.

In DNA form, the CDR3 reads TGTGCCAGCAGTTACTCGAAAACTAGCGGGAGGGATGAGCAGTTCTTC. As protein: CASSYSKTSGRDEQFF. The V call is TRBV6-5, the J call TRBJ2-1; the match to TRBD2 covers 13 bases. The V gene's germline CDR1 is MNHEY and CDR2 SVGAGI. Germline trimming cut 0 bases from V and 8 bases from J; bases unmatched to any gene: 4. The CDR3 runs to 16 residues.

This clone was seen once. The chain has TRBV5-4 and TRBJ2-1; 7 nucleotides line up with TRBD2. CDR1 is SGHNT and CDR2 is YYREEE in the germline V gene (reference sequence). This CDR3 is 16 amino acids long. The V gene end was trimmed by 3 bases and the J gene end by 0 bases; junction bases not matched to a gene: 6. In DNA, the CDR3 is TGTGCCAGCAGCTCGGGAGGCGCCAGCTCCTACAATGAGCAGTTCTTC. Amino acids: CASSSGGASSYNEQFF.

This chain joins TRBV2 and TRBJ2-1; a weak D match, TRBD2 (6 bases). CDR1 and CDR2 (germline): SNHLY, FYNNEI. The CDR3 has 17 amino acids. Deletions cut 6 bases from V and 0 bases from J, with 18 bases between. CDR3 sequence (DNA): TGTGCCAGCAGCCCCCTAGGGGACTTCAGCTCCTACAATGAGCAGTTCTTC. It is translated as CASSPLGDFSSYNEQFF.

The gene calls are TRBV19 and TRBJ2-5, with 7 bases fitting TRBD1. J was trimmed by 3 bases and V by 7 bases; bases with no gene match: 2. The CDR3 covers 12 residues. The V gene's germline CDR1 is LNHDA and CDR2 SQIVND (reference sequence). The CDR3 protein is CASNQGEETQYF. CDR3 DNA sequence: TGTGCCAGTAACCAGGGGGAAGAGACCCAGTACTTC.

The V gene is TRBV27, the J gene TRBJ2-1, with 10 bases identical to TRBD1. The germline gives CDR1 MNHEY, CDR2 SMNVEV (reference sequence). V shed 5 bases, J shed 3 bases, and the junction held 4 bases outside the gene matches. The CDR3 contains 15 residues. CDR3: CASSGRDRGYNEQFF. In DNA form, the CDR3 reads TGTGCCAGCAGTGGGCGGGACAGGGGCTACAATGAGCAGTTCTTC.

The chain joins TRBV4-1 to TRBJ2-7; D is unresolved. CDR1 is MGHRA and CDR2 is YSYEKL in the germline V gene. Between the trimmed V and J ends, which lost 3 bases and 1 base, there was a span of 16 bases. This CDR3 has 16 amino acids. DNA for the CDR3: TGCGCCAGCAGCCAGCCTCTAGGAGTCAAATCCTACGAGCAGTACTTC. As protein: CASSQPLGVKSYEQYF.

The chain carries TRBV2 and TRBJ2-5, with a weak D call TRBD2 (5 bases). From germline, CDR1 is SNHLY and CDR2 FYNNEI. CDR3 length: 14 amino acids. V shed 4 bases and J shed 5 bases, with 14 bases lying between them. The CDR3 DNA sequence: TGTGCCAGCAGTGGACTAACCGAATTGGAGACCCAGTACTTC. Protein product: CASSGLTELETQYF.

The chain joins TRBV6-1 to TRBJ2-3; TRBD1 agrees at 7 bases. CDR3 length: 15 amino acids. V lost 8 bases to trimming and J lost 0 bases; unmatched junction nucleotides: 8. The V gene's germline CDR1 is MNHNS and CDR2 SASEGT. CDR3 amino acids: CASGQHRGSTDTQYF. CDR3 nucleotide sequence: TGTGCCAGCGGACAGCACAGGGGTAGCACAGATACGCAGTATTTT.

CDR3 coding DNA: TGCGCCAGCAGCCTGGGGGGAAGACCCCAAGAAGGCTACACCTTC. It is translated as CASSLGGRPQEGYTF. The rearrangement uses TRBV4-1 and TRBJ1-2; D possibly corresponds to TRBD1 (5 bases). Germline V lookup: CDR1 MGHRA, CDR2 YSYEKL. This CDR3 comprises 15 residues. V gave up 4 bases and J gave up 8 bases, with 20 bases separating them.

The chain uses TRBV11-3 and TRBJ1-1; D is undetermined. There are 14 residues in the CDR3. The germline V and J ends were trimmed by 5 bases and 3 bases, with 13 bases remaining between them. From germline, CDR1 is SGHNT and CDR2 YENEEA. In DNA, the CDR3 is TGTGCCAGCAGCCAAGCCATCCGGTACACTGAAGCTTTCTTT. Protein product: CASSQAIRYTEAFF.

V and J are TRBV10-3 and TRBJ1-3, with D maybe TRBD1 (5 bases). Germline CDR1 ENHRY, CDR2 SYGVKD. Between the trimmed V and J ends, which lost 0 bases and 6 bases, there was a span of 12 bases. CDR3 length: 15 residues. In DNA form, the CDR3 reads TGTGCCATCAGTGAGTCGGGTCAGGGCGAAAACACCATATATTTT. Encoded protein: CAISESGQGENTIYF.